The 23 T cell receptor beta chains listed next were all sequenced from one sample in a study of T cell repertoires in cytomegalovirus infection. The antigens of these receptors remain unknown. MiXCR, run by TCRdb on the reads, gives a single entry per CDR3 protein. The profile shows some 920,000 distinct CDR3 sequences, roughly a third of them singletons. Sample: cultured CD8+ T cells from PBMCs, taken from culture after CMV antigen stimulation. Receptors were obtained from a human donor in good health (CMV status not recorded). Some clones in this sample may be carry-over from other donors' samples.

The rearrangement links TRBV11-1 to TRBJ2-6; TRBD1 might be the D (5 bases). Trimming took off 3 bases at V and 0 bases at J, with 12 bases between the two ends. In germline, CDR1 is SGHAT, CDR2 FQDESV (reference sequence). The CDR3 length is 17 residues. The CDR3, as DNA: TGTGCCAGCAGCTTCAGGGTCGTCTACTCTGGGGCCAACGTCCTGACTTTC. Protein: CASSFRVVYSGANVLTF.

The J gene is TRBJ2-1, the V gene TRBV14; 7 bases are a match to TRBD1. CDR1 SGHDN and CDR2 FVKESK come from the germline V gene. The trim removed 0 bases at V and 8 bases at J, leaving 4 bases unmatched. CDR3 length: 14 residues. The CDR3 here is CASSQESQGDEQFF. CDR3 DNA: TGTGCCAGCAGCCAAGAAAGTCAGGGGGATGAGCAGTTCTTC.

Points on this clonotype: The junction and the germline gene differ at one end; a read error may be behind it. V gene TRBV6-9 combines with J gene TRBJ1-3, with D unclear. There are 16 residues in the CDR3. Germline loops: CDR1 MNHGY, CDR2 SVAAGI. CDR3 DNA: TGTGCCAGCAGCTATGTCCCTATCTCTGGCGGAAACCCCATATATTTT. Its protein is CASSYVPISGGNPIYF.

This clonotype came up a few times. The CDR3 reads CASSFLPTALTGGMDNEQFF. For the CDR3, the DNA is TGTGCCAGTAGTTTTCTCCCCACCGCATTGACAGGGGGAATGGACAATGAGCAGTTCTTC. This chain joins TRBV19 and TRBJ2-1, with 9 bases that match TRBD1. Germline CDR1 and CDR2: LNHDA and SQIVND (reference sequence). CDR3 length: 20 amino acids. Trimming cost V 5 bases and J 5 bases; bases outside gene matches: 22.

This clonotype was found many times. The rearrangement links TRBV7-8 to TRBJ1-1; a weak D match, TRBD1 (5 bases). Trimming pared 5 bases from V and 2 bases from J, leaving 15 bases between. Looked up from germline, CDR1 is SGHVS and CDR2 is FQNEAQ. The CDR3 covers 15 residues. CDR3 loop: CASSPAGQVNTEAFF. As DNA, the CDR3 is TGTGCCAGCAGCCCTGCGGGGCAGGTTAACACTGAAGCTTTCTTT.

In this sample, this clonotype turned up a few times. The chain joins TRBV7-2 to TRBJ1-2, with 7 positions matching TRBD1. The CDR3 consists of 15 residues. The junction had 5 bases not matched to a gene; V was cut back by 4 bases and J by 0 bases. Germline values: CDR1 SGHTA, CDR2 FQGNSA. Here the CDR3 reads CASSYGTAANYGYTF. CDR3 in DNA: TGTGCCAGCAGCTATGGGACAGCTGCTAACTATGGCTACACCTTC.

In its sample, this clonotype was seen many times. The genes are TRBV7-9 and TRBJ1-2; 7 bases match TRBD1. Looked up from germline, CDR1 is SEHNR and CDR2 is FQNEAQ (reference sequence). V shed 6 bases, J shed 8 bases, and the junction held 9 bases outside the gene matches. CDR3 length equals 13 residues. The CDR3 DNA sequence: TGTGCCAGCAGGCTCGTGGCAGGGGGGGGCTACACCTTC. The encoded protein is CASRLVAGGGYTF.

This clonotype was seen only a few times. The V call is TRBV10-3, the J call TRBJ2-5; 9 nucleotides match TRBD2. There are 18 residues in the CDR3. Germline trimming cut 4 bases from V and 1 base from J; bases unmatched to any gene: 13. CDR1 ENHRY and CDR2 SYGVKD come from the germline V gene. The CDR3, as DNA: TGTGCCATCAGTGTGGCTAGCGGGGAGTACGCATTCCAAGAGACCCAGTACTTC. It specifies CAISVASGEYAFQETQYF.

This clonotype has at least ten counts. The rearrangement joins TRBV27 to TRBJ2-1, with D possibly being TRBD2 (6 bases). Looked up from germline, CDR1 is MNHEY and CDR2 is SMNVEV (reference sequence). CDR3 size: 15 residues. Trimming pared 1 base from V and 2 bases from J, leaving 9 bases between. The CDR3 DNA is TGTGCCAGCAGTTTATTCGGGGGACCCTACAATGAGCAGTTCTTC. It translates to CASSLFGGPYNEQFF.

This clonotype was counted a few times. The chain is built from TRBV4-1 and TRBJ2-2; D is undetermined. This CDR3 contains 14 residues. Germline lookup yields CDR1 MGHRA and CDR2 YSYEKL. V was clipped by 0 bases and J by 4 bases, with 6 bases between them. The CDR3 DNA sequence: TGCGCCAGCAGCCAAGATAAGGGCACCGGGGAGCTGTTTTTT. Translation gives CASSQDKGTGELFF.

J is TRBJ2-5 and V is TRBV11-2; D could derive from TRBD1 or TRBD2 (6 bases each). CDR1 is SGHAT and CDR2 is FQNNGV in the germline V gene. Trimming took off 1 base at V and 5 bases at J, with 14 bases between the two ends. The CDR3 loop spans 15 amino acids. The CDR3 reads CASSLGPGAGETQYF. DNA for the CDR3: TGTGCCAGCAGCTTAGGACCGGGGGCGGGGGAGACCCAGTACTTC.

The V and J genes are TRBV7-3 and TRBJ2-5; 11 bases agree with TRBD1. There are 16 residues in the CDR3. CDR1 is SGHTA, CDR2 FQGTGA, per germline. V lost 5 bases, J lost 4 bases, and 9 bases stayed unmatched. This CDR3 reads CASSQADRGHGETQYF. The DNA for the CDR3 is TGTGCCAGCAGCCAAGCGGACAGGGGGCATGGAGAGACCCAGTACTTC.

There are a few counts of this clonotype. CDR3 DNA: TGTGCCAGCAGTTCGGTCTCAGATCCCTACTACGAGCAGTACTTC. This sequence encodes CASSSVSDPYYEQYF. The V call is TRBV27, the J call TRBJ2-7; D gene uncertain. The germline gives CDR1 MNHEY, CDR2 SMNVEV (reference sequence). The V gene lost 4 bases and the J gene lost 3 bases, with 16 bases spanning the gap. The CDR3 is made up of 15 amino acids.

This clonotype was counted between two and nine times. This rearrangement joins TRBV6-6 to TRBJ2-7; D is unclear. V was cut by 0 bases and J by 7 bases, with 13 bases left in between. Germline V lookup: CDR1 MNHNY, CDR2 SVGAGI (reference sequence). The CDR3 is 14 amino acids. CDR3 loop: CASSYSMSSREQYF. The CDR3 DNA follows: TGTGCCAGCAGTTACTCGATGTCCAGTCGTGAGCAGTACTTC.

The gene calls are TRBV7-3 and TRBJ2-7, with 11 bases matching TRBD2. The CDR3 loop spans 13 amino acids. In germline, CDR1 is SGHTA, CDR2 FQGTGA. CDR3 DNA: TGTGCCAGCAGCAGAACTAGCGGGGGCCCGTTGAACGTC. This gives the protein CASSRTSGGPLNV.

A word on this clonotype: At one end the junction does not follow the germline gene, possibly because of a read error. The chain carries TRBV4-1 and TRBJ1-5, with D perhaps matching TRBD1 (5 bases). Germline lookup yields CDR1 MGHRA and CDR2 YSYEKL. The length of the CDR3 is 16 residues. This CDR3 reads CASSQDRYRSNQPQHF. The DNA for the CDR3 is TGTGCCAGCAGCCAAGATAGATACAGGAGCAATCAGCCCCAGCATTTT.

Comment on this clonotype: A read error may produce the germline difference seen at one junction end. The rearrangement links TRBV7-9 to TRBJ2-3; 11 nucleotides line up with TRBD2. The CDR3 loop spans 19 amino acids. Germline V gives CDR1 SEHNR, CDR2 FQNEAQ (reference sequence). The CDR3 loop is CASSIALAGGTTLTDTQYF. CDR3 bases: TGTGCCAGCAGCATAGCGCTAGCGGGGGGCACCACCCTAACAGATACGCAGTATTTT.

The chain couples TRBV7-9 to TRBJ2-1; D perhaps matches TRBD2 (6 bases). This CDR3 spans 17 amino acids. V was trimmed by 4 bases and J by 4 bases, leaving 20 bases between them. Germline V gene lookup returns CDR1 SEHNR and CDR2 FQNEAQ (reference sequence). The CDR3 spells CASSSDRDSQRYNEQFF. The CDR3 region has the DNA TGTGCCAGCAGCTCGGACCGGGACTCCCAGAGGTACAATGAGCAGTTCTTC.

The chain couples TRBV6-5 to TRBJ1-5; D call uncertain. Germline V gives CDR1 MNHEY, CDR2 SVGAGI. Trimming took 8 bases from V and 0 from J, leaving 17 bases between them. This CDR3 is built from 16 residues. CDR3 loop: CASCPAKEYSNQPQHF. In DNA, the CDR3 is TGTGCCAGCTGCCCCGCGAAAGAGTATAGCAATCAGCCCCAGCATTTT.

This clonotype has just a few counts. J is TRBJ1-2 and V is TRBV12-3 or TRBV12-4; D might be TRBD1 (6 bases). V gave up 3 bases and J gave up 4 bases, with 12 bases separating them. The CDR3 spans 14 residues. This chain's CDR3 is CASSFSGGGYGYTF. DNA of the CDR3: TGTGCCAGCAGTTTTAGCGGAGGGGGCTATGGCTACACCTTC.

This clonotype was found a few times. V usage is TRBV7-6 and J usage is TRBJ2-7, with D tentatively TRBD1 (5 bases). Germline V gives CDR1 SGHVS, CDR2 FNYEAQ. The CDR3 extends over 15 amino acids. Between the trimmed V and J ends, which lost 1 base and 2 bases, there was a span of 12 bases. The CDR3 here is CASSLGVDTTYEQYF. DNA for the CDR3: TGTGCCAGCAGCTTAGGGGTGGACACAACCTACGAGCAGTACTTC.

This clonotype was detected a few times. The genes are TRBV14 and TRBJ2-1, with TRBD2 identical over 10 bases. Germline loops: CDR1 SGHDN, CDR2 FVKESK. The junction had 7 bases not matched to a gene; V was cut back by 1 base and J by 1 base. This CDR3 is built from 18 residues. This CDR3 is CASSQGSGGLISYNEQFF. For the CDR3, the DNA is TGTGCCAGCAGCCAAGGTAGCGGGGGGCTCATTTCCTACAATGAGCAGTTCTTC.

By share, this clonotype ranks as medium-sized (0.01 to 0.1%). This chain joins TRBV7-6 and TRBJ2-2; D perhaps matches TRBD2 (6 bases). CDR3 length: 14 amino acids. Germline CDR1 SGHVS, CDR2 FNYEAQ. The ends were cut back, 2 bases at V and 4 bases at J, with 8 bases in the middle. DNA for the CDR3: TGTGCCAGCAGCTTACGGGGGTTCACCGGGGAGCTGTTTTTT. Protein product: CASSLRGFTGELFF. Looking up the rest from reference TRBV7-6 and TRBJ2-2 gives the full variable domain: GAGVSQSPRYKVTKRGQDVALRCDPISGHVSLYWYRQALGQGPEFLTYFNYEAQQDKSGLPNDRFSAERPEGSISTLTIQRTEQRDSAMYRCASSLRGFTGELFFGEGSRLTVL.